Given below is one T cell receptor (beta chain) in context. This sample is part of a study of blood T cell repertoires in COVID-19. The CDR3 runs 13 residues. V dropped 6 bases and J dropped 12; count of bases not matched to a gene: 11. Germline lookup yields CDR1 SNHLY and CDR2 FYNNEI. In the study's own analysis: Cell counts per sample came from amplifying reference gene primers. Libraries were prepared by immunoSEQ multiplex PCR; TCRdb keeps only in-frame clonotypes and omits some of them. The V and J calls and clone size come from that table; D and trimming were worked out from the DNA. The repertoire has approximately 120,000 clones, over 60% of them found once; the top ten carry approximately 4.3%.

The TCR sequence derives from a human donor in a cohort sampled during active or convalescent COVID-19. The J gene is TRBJ1-1, the V gene TRBV2; 9 bases fit TRBD1. Sequencing was performed on peripheral blood. The CDR3 DNA sequence: TGTGCCAGCAGGAGGGACAGGGAGAAAGAGTCTTTCTTT. Its protein is CASRRDREKESFF.